This T cell receptor beta chain was identified in a study of cytomegalovirus exposure and HLA in healthy donors (dated by TCRdb to between 2016 and 2019). In the study overall: In an earlier analysis of 587 of the donors, about 260 Gb of sequence data and 90 million to 130 million unique TCR beta sequences from about 180 million T cells were reported. The study aimed to test whether cataloging public T cell receptors could reveal signatures of past pathogen exposure. Rather than using new phenotypic data, the later analysis identified candidate immune exposures from TCR beta sequences and from how often those sequences occurred across donors. An early release covering roughly 640 HLA-typed donors comprised about 300 gigabases of sequencing data and approximately 85 million unique TCR sequences. Using immunosequencing, the study profiled T cell repertoires from about 610 subjects and related those repertoires to cytomegalovirus serostatus. HLA typing included class I and class II loci at four-digit resolution. Of the approximately 370 genotyped donors, 80% to 90% were placed in the genetic ancestry cluster associated with self-reported Caucasian donors. In a later analysis, previously published TCR beta repertoires from some 640 donors were re-analyzed and high-resolution HLA genotyping was added so that TCR occurrence patterns could be studied. The number of typed donors differed by locus: roughly 620-630 for A, B, C, DRB1 and DQB1; 522 for DQA1; 600 to 610 for DPA1; and some 470 for DPB1. About five DR-DQ haplotypes were treated as single units for association and clustering because of strong linkage in the cohort. Besides the first cohort of roughly 700 subjects, a separate validation cohort made up of 95 to 150 different subjects was used. Every discovery cohort repertoire had been produced on one sequencing platform. Donor age, sex, ethnicity and CMV serostatus were compiled together with the repertoire data. An earlier analysis of around 580 of the donors used high-throughput TCR beta sequencing to judge whether each TCR beta V gene segment behaved as functional or pseudogenic. On average, about 200,000 unique TCR beta nucleotide sequences were sequenced per donor among roughly 430 genotyped donors of the cohort, with 15% to 20% of those sequences being non-productive. A later genetic analysis used genome-wide SNP genotypes for 398 of the 666 donors, treating that subset as a discovery cohort. The study combined high-throughput TCR immunosequencing, statistical association of individual TCRs with disease status, and machine learning to predict cytomegalovirus infection status.

Note on this clone: The target of this receptor is not known. Qualities for individual bases were not recorded, and no much larger clone is one base off.

The cohort comprised fewer than 700 healthy bone marrow donors. At the time of sampling, all cohort members were nominally healthy, though unrecorded immune exposures were likely present. The donor was CMV seropositive and was included in the group of some 290 seropositive cohort members. A peripheral blood sample was provided by each donor, and peripheral blood mononuclear cells were used for TCR beta sequencing. Genomic DNA extraction from the blood cell samples was performed with the Qiagen DNeasy Blood Extraction Kit. The library came from the immunoSEQ multiplex PCR assay. The multiplex PCR relied on a mix of 60 forward primers for TCR Vbeta segments and 13 reverse primers for TCR Jbeta segments. A multiplex PCR assay on genomic DNA amplified the CDR3 region of rearranged TCR beta genes. On the Illumina HiSeq System, the amplified TCR beta libraries were sequenced as 87-base-pair reads. For the original study's pipeline: Across the 670 or so repertoires, a later analysis counted 80 million or so unique TCR beta chains, around 11 million of which were shared by at least two donors. To remove PCR and sequencing errors, raw reads were error-corrected and collapsed into unique sequences using a nearest-neighbor algorithm that merged closely related sequences. Alignment of CDR3 sequences to IMGT reference sequences was used to assign V, D and J gene segments. For a sequence to be retained, at least a six-nucleotide match to both a V gene segment and a J gene segment was required. A rearrangement counted as productive if the CDR3 had no stop codons and remained in frame with V and J, and every other rearrangement counted as non-productive. CDR3 was defined by IMGT convention, running from the second conserved V-encoded cysteine to the conserved J-encoded phenylalanine. The earlier analysis of 587 of the donors excluded sequences that lacked an unambiguous match to a single V gene segment. In an earlier analysis of about 590 of the donors, a V segment was called functional when productive rearrangements were above 56.7%, and segregating when the standard deviation between donors exceeded 5%. A statistical classification framework was built to diagnose cytomegalovirus status from the catalog of TCR beta chain sequences. In a later analysis, TCR nucleotide sequences were compared against IMGT/GENE-DB human TR gene sequences so that V and J genes could be assigned. A later analysis assigned CDR3 sequences and most-parsimonious VDJ recombination scenarios with the TCRdist pipeline. In a later analysis, each TCR beta chain was defined by its CDR3 amino acid sequence together with its V-gene family, and reads without a unique V-gene family were excluded. A later analysis removed 450 to 600 highly shared, low-generation-probability nucleotide sequences to deal with suspected cross-contamination and a sequencing artifact. A later analysis calculated a clonal expansion index for each public chain from normalized within-repertoire ranks of inferred template counts. In a later analysis, generation probabilities were computed using a VDJ recombination model fitted to out-of-frame rearrangements, and the results were checked against IGoR. Hypergeometric tests were used in a later analysis to score TCR-TCR, TCR-HLA and TCR-CMV co-occurrence, with a repertoire-size bias correction applied to the TCR pairs. A later analysis estimated false discovery rates by permuting HLA or CMV assignments 20 times. In a later analysis, co-occurring TCRs were grouped using DBSCAN, with TCRdist sequence similarity added in when clustering inside HLA-allele-positive subsets. Repertoires with fewer than 30,000 or more than 120,000 public chains, plus five repertoires with anomalous nucleotide sharing, were excluded from co-occurrence clustering. TCRdb retrieved this table from immuneACCESS and kept in-frame rearrangements only. Not all clones are present; in checked studies, unresolved V genes account for under half, and no reason is known for the remainder. Clone size and the V and J calls come from that table; the DNA yielded D and trimming. The sample includes about 87,000 clones, with 70% to 85% observed a single time. The top ten hold 20% to 25% of the sample.

The paper as a whole reports these results and caveats: In an earlier analysis of 587 of the donors, most TCR beta V segments appeared in productive rearrangements about 87% or about 30% of the time, broadly matching IMGT annotations. Immune exposure information for the cohort was limited to CMV serostatus. It was suggested by the authors that the approach could potentially be generalized to other disease states and immunological phenotypes. Because HLA typing was missing for some donors at each locus, association tests included only the typed subset. Presence/absence analyses assumed roughly uniform sequencing depth across donors, an assumption that may not hold. Strong co-occurrence of HLA alleles, especially DR and DQ, made assigning TCR associations to individual alleles difficult. A later genetic analysis reported fewer N-insertions in productive TCRs among donors in an Asian-associated ancestry cluster than the approximately 670-donor mean. In a later genetic analysis, a missense DCLRE1C variant was associated with V-gene and J-gene trimming of TCR beta chains, and the association was replicated in an independent cohort. Correlated functional status among segregating V segments might reflect linkage disequilibrium, but an unknown experimental factor could not be ruled out. Cytomegalovirus status was reported to be diagnosed by the classifier with high specificity and sensitivity in both the original and validation cohorts. According to a later analysis, most CMV-associated TCR beta chains appeared to be HLA-restricted, and the HLA associations seemed to be driven largely by CMV exposure. The study listed around 160 TCR beta chains as associated with cytomegalovirus. A later analysis reported that several top co-occurrence clusters appeared linked to parvovirus B19, influenza, CMV and Epstein-Barr virus. In a later analysis, TCR association rates were found to vary across HLA loci, with the most associated TCRs seen for DRB1 alleles and the fewest for HLA-C alleles. Most TCR sequences were seen in very few donors, while some public TCRs were found in many individuals. Compared with equally common non-associated chains, HLA-associated TCR beta chains in a later analysis were more clonally expanded and had lower generation probabilities. The cohort was sequenced for TCR beta chains only, and without alpha or paired-chain data the features that could be detected were limited. In vitro tests confirmed that three of the cytomegalovirus-associated TCR beta chains recognize cytomegalovirus antigens. A further reported finding was that TCR beta sequences accurately predicted the HLA-A and HLA-B alleles for most subjects in the first cohort. A group of highly shared sequence variants was considered likely to be a technical artifact of the sequencing pipeline. The earlier analysis of fewer than 750 of the donors excluded 15 to 20 rarely observed V segments, including chromosome 9 orphons, because counts were too low. At a false discovery rate of 0.05, a later analysis linked roughly 17,000 TCR beta sequences to specific HLA alleles.

The specimen sequenced was PBMCs. This sequence was found in a man aged 25 to 45 in good health and CMV-seropositive.

In nucleotides, the sequence is TGCGCCAGCAGCACGGACAGGGACACTGAAGCTTTCTTT. Its translation is CASSTDRDTEAFF. The rearranged segments are TRBV5-1 and TRBJ1-1, with TRBD1 identical over 8 junction bases. The CDR1 and CDR2 encoded by the germline V gene are SGHRS and YFSETQ. From the cysteine up to the phenylalanine, the CDR3 has a length of 13 residues. Of all the DNA, just the CDR3 is kept, 39 bases in frame from base 1. For this chain, trimming is 4 bases at the V end and 3 bases at the J end, and the number of junction bases without a gene match is 2.